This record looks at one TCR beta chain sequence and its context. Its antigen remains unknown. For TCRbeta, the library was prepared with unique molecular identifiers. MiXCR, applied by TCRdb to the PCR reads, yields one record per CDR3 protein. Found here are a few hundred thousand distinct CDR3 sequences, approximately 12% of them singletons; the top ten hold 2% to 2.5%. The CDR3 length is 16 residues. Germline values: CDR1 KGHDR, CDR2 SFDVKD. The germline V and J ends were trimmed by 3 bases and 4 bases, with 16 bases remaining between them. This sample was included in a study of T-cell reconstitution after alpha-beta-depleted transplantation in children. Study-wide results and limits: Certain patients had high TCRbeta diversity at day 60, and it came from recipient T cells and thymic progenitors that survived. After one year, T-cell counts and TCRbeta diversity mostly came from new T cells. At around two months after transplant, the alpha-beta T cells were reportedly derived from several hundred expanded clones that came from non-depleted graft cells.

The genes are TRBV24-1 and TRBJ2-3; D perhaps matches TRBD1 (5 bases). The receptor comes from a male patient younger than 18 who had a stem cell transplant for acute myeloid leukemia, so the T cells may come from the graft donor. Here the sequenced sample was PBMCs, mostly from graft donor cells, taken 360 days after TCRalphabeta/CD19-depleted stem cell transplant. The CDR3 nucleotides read TGTGCCACCAGTGATGCCCTCGCAGGGCCCCCAGATACGCAGTATTTT. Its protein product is CATSDALAGPPDTQYF.